This T cell receptor beta chain stems from a study of CD8 T cells in Susac syndrome. Study outcomes and limitations: A relatively small number of individuals underwent TCR sequencing and HLA analysis.

RNA totalling roughly 0.5 to 1 ug underwent reverse transcription with random hexamers. Coverage of TCR beta CDR3 amplification by immunoSEQ multiplex PCR extended to 54 Vbeta and 13 Jbeta. TCRdb itself ran the immunoSEQ multiplex PCR reads through MiXCR, one entry per CDR3 protein. The sample contains 140,000 to 150,000 distinct CDR3 sequences, roughly 95% of which appear only once. Trimming stripped 4 bases from V and 2 bases from J, with 7 bases between. The CDR3 extends over 13 amino acids. The germline V gene has CDR1 KGHDR and CDR2 SFDVKD. Details on this clonotype: No antigen is known for it.

Sequenced input: CD4+ T cells from PBMCs. This chain uses TRBV24-1 with TRBJ1-2; D uncertain. This clonotype was obtained from a human donor in good health. CDR3: CATSEQVNYGYTF. The CDR3 nucleotides are TGTGCCACCAGTGAACAAGTAAACTATGGCTACACCTTC.